This note documents a single T cell receptor beta chain sequence. Antigen unknown. This sample is drawn from a study of cytomegalovirus exposure and HLA in healthy donors. At sampling all donors were nominally healthy, likely with unrecorded immune exposures. Study-wide findings and caveats: Information on immune exposure was restricted to one variable (CMV serostatus). The study listed some 160 cytomegalovirus-associated TCR beta chains. In a later analysis, a missense DCLRE1C variant was linked to TCR beta V- and J-gene trimming.

PCR involved 60 Vbeta and 13 Jbeta primers. Profiled with immunoSEQ multiplex PCR; TCRdb holds only in-frame clones, not every one. The sample yields approximately 170,000 clones, 55% to 70% seen once. Germline CDR1 reads SEHNR; CDR2 reads FQNEAQ (reference sequence). V lost 5 bases, J lost 11 bases, and 9 bases lay in between. This CDR3 has 10 amino acids. The source of this sequence is a woman in her 40s in good health and CMV-seropositive. Material for sequencing was PBMCs. The chain carries TRBV7-9 and TRBJ1-1; no firm D call. CDR3 amino acids: CASSILGAFF. The CDR3 DNA reads TGTGCCAGCAGCATACTAGGGGCTTTCTTT.